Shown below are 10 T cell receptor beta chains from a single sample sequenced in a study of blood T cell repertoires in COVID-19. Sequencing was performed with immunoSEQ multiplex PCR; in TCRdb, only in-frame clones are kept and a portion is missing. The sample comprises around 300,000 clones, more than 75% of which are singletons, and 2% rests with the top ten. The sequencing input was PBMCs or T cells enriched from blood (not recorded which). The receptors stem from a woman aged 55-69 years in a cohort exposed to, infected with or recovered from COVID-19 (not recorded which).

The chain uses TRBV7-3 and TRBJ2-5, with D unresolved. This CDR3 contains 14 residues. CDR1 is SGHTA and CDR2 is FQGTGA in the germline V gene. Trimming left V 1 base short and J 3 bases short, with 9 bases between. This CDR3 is CASSLSHSEETQYF. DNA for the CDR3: TGTGCCAGCAGCTTAAGTCACAGTGAAGAGACCCAGTACTTC.

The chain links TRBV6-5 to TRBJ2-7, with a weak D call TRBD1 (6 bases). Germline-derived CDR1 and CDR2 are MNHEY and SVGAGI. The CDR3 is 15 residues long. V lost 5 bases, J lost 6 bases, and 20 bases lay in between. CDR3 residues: CASSIKDSATGEQYF. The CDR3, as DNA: TGTGCCAGCAGTATTAAGGACAGTGCGACTGGCGAGCAGTACTTC.

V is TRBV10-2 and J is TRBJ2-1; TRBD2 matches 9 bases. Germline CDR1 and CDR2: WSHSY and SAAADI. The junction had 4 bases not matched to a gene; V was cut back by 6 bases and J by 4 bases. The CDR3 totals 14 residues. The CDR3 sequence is CASRPSGTYNEQFF. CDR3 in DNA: TGCGCCAGCAGGCCTAGCGGGACTTACAATGAGCAGTTCTTC.

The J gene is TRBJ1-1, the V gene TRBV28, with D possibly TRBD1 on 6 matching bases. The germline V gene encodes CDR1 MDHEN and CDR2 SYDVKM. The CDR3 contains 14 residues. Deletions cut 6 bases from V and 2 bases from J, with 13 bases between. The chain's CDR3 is CASSNGQLNTEAFF. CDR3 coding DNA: TGTGCCAGCAGCAACGGACAGCTAAACACTGAAGCTTTCTTT.

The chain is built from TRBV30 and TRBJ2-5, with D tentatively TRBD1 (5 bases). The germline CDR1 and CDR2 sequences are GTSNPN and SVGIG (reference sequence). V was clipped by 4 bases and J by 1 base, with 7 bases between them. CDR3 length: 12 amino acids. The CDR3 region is CAWTRVQETQYF. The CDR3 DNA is TGTGCCTGGACCAGGGTCCAAGAGACCCAGTACTTC.

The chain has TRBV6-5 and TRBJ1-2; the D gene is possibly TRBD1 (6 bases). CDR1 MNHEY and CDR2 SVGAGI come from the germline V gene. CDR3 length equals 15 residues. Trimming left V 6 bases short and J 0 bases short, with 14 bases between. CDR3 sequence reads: CASRHYRETNYGYTF. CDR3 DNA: TGTGCCAGCAGACATTACAGGGAGACTAACTATGGCTACACCTTC.

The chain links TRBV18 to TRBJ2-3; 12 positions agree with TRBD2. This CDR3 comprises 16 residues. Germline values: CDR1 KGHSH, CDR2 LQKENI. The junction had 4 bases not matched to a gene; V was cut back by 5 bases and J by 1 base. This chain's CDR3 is CASSTLAGGRTDTQYF. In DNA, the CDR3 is TGTGCCAGCTCAACTCTAGCGGGAGGGCGCACAGATACGCAGTATTTT.

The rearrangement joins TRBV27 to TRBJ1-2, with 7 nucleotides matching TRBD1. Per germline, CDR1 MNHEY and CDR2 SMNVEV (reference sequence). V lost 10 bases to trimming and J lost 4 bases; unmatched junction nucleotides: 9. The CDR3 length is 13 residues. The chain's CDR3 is CAIPGQKAYGYTF. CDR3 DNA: TGTGCCATCCCGGGACAGAAGGCCTATGGCTACACCTTC.

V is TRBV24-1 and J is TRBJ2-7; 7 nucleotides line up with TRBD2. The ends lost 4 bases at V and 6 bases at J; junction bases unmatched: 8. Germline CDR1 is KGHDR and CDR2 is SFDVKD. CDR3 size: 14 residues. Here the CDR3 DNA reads TGTGCCACCAGTGAGGGAGGGAAGGCGGGCGAGCAGTACTTC. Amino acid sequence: CATSEGGKAGEQYF.

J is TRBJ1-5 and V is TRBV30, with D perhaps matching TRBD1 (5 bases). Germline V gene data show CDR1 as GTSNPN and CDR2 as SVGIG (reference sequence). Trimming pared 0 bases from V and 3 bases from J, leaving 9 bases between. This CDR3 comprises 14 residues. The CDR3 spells CAWSVGAVNQPQHF. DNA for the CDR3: TGTGCCTGGAGTGTAGGGGCGGTCAATCAGCCCCAGCATTTT.